These 25 T cell receptor beta chains were sequenced from one sample in a study of T cell repertoires in cytomegalovirus infection. Each CDR3 protein is one row after TCRdb ran MiXCR on the reads. The repertoire has approximately 990,000 distinct CDR3 sequences, 31% of them found once; the top ten carry over 10%. The antigens of these receptors remain unknown. This specimen consisted of cultured CD8+ T cells from PBMCs, obtained from culture after CMV antigen stimulation. These receptors were taken from a human donor in good health (CMV status not recorded). Some clones in this sample may be carry-over from other donors' samples.

This clonotype was counted a few times. The chain couples TRBV6-2 or TRBV6-3 to TRBJ2-7; 7 nucleotides agree with TRBD2. Germline CDR1 and CDR2: MNHEY and SVGEGT. Unmatched junction bases numbered 13, after V lost 0 bases and J lost 2 bases. CDR3 size: 18 residues. The DNA of the CDR3 is TGTGCCAGCAGTTACTCGGAAGGCGGAGCGGGGATCGCCTACGAGCAGTACGTC. As protein: CASSYSEGGAGIAYEQYV.

This chain links TRBV9 with TRBJ1-2; D is unresolved. The CDR3 spans 15 residues. Trimming pared 4 bases from V and 2 bases from J, leaving 15 bases between. CDR1 and CDR2 from the germline V gene are SGDLS and YYNGEE. Here the CDR3 reads CASSPRRGGNYGYTF. The CDR3 DNA is TGTGCCAGCAGCCCGAGACGGGGAGGGAACTATGGCTACACCTTC.

The chain joins TRBV2 to TRBJ1-2; possibly TRBD1 for D (6 bases). Germline V gene data show CDR1 as SNHLY and CDR2 as FYNNEI. This CDR3 is 14 amino acids long. V was clipped by 6 bases and J by 7 bases, with 18 bases between them. The CDR3 region has the DNA TGTGCCAGCAGACCCGGGACATCCTCTATTGGCTACACCTTC. Translating it yields CASRPGTSSIGYTF.

This clonotype was seen once. The V and J genes are TRBV6-2 or TRBV6-3 and TRBJ2-3; 9 bases are a match to TRBD2. The CDR3 contains 16 residues. Germline V gene data show CDR1 as MNHEY and CDR2 as SVGEGT. V gave up 0 bases and J gave up 4 bases; unmatched junction bases: 5. Here the CDR3 DNA reads TGTGCCAGCAGTTACTCCCCTCGCGGGGGGGCAGATACGCAGTATTTT. This gives the protein CASSYSPRGGADTQYF.

The gene calls are TRBV7-6 and TRBJ1-5, with D maybe TRBD1 (6 bases). Germline loops: CDR1 SGHVS, CDR2 FNYEAQ. The CDR3 contains 15 residues. Trimming left V 5 bases short and J 3 bases short, with 14 bases between. Here the CDR3 DNA reads TGTGCCAGCAGCCTTAGCCTGGGGGCCAATCAGCCCCAGCATTTT. It encodes CASSLSLGANQPQHF.

The rearrangement links TRBV24-1 to TRBJ2-2; 12 positions agree with TRBD1. Trimming removed 0 bases from V and 5 bases from J; junction bases left unmatched: 9. This CDR3 region has 19 residues. Germline values: CDR1 KGHDR, CDR2 SFDVKD. The chain's CDR3 is CATSDLAGTGGARTGELFF. The CDR3 region has the DNA TGTGCCACCAGTGATTTGGCGGGGACAGGGGGCGCGCGGACCGGGGAGCTGTTTTTT.

As to this clonotype: A read error may explain this, as a much larger clone is one base away. The J gene is TRBJ1-2, the V gene TRBV7-6; TRBD1 is a possible D gene (5 bases). The CDR3 has 17 residues. Germline V gene data show CDR1 as SGHVS and CDR2 as FNYEAQ. The CDR3, as DNA: TGTACCAGCAGCTTATCCCCCGATAAAGGGGTCAACTATGGCTACACCTTC. The encoded protein is CTSSLSPDKGVNYGYTF.

J is TRBJ2-2 and V is TRBV12-5; D not resolved. V gave up 5 bases and J gave up 1 base, with 14 bases separating them. The V gene's germline CDR1 is LGHNT and CDR2 FRNRAP. The CDR3 has 16 residues. The CDR3 protein is CASGLGPLQNTGELFF. The DNA of the CDR3 is TGTGCTAGTGGTCTTGGACCTCTTCAGAACACCGGGGAGCTGTTTTTT.

Written as DNA, the CDR3 is TGCGCCAGCAGCTGGGAGGGACTGTACACTGAAGCTTTCTTT. Amino acids: CASSWEGLYTEAFF. The chain carries TRBV5-1 and TRBJ1-1, with D perhaps TRBD1 (5 bases). The germline V and J ends were trimmed by 3 bases and 3 bases, with 12 bases remaining between them. There are 14 residues in the CDR3. CDR1 SGHRS and CDR2 YFSETQ come from the germline V gene.

This rearrangement joins TRBV7-9 to TRBJ1-5; a possible D gene is TRBD1 (6 bases). With 5 bases removed from V and 6 bases from J, the gap between germline ends came to 14 bases. The length of the CDR3 is 14 residues. Germline values: CDR1 SEHNR, CDR2 FQNEAQ (reference sequence). The DNA for the CDR3 is TGTGCCAGCAGCCTCGGGGGGCAGGTTCAGCCCCAGCATTTT. It specifies CASSLGGQVQPQHF.

On this clonotype: A read error may account for a junction end that differs from germline. The V and J genes are TRBV5-5 and TRBJ2-1; tentative D call: TRBD1 (5 bases). The length of the CDR3 is 16 residues. Per germline, CDR1 SGHKS and CDR2 YYEKEE (reference sequence). CDR3 sequence (DNA): TGTGCCAGCAGCTTTTTCCCGTCCCAGGGTTCCGGTGAGCAGTCCTTC. This codes for CASSFFPSQGSGEQSF.

This clonotype appeared a few times. The gene calls are TRBV7-2 and TRBJ1-1, with D maybe TRBD1 (6 bases). The ends were cut back, 5 bases at V and 11 bases at J, with 15 bases in the middle. This CDR3 is built from 12 residues. The germline CDR1 and CDR2 sequences are SGHTA and FQGNSA. CDR3 sequence: CASSHTGSVAFF. DNA of the CDR3: TGTGCCAGCAGCCACACAGGGAGTGTGGCTTTCTTT. The variable domain in full, completed from reference TRBV7-2 and TRBJ1-1, reads GAGVSQSPSNKVTEKGKDVELRCDPISGHTALYWYRQSLGQGLEFLIYFQGNSAPDKSGLPSDRFSAERTGGSVSTLTIQRTQQEDSAVYLCASSHTGSVAFFGQGTRLTVV.

V and J are TRBV27 and TRBJ2-7, with D possibly TRBD1 on 6 matching bases. The CDR3 contains 14 residues. CDR1 is MNHEY, CDR2 SMNVEV, per germline (reference sequence). V was pared by 5 bases and J by 6 bases, with 17 bases between. CDR3 loop: CASSPGTGFSEQYV. The CDR3 region has the DNA TGTGCCAGCAGTCCCGGAACAGGGTTCAGCGAGCAGTACGTC.

V and J are TRBV7-6 and TRBJ1-1; no reliable D call. Germline CDR1 is SGHVS and CDR2 is FNYEAQ. V was shortened by 1 base and J by 5 bases, with 11 bases between the two germline ends. The CDR3 covers 14 residues. In DNA, the CDR3 is TGTGCCAGCAGCTTAGGGGTGGTGGTGACTGAAGCTTTCTTT. It specifies CASSLGVVVTEAFF.

This clonotype was detected once. This chain joins TRBV15 and TRBJ2-1; D uncertain. The ends were cut back, 2 bases at V and 4 bases at J, with 9 bases in the middle. This CDR3 comprises 14 residues. The germline CDR1 and CDR2 sequences are LNHNV and YYDKDF (reference sequence). The CDR3 spells CATSRHDRYNEQFF. The CDR3 DNA reads as TGTGCCACCAGCAGACATGACCGGTACAATGAGCAGTTCTTC.

This rearrangement joins TRBV20-1 to TRBJ1-6, with TRBD1 matching 7 bases. Looked up from germline, CDR1 is DFQATT and CDR2 is SNEGSKA (reference sequence). The CDR3 has 15 amino acids. V lost 4 bases and J lost 4; bases outside the gene matches: 7. This chain's CDR3 is CSAKPTGPYNSPLHF. CDR3 in DNA: TGCAGTGCTAAACCGACAGGGCCTTATAATTCACCCCTCCACTTT.

The gene calls are TRBV7-9 and TRBJ1-6; D uncertain. The CDR3 is 15 amino acids. Germline CDR1 is SEHNR and CDR2 is FQNEAQ (reference sequence). The V gene lost 5 bases and the J gene lost 10 bases, with 18 bases spanning the gap. The CDR3: CASSEPGTGGSPLHF. In DNA form, the CDR3 reads TGTGCCAGCAGCGAGCCGGGCACGGGCGGGTCACCCCTCCACTTT.

The chain is built from TRBV7-8 and TRBJ2-2; D unresolved. The CDR3 contains 15 residues. CDR1 SGHVS and CDR2 FQNEAQ come from the germline V gene. V lost 1 base and J lost 4, with 10 bases in between. For the CDR3, the DNA is TGTGCCAGCAGCTTAGGGGCCTTGAGCACCGGGGAGCTGTTTTTT. It encodes CASSLGALSTGELFF. Full variable domain (outside the CDR3, taken from reference TRBV7-8 and TRBJ2-2): GAGVSQSPRYKVAKRGQDVALRCDPISGHVSLFWYQQALGQGPEFLTYFQNEAQLDKSGLPSDRFFAERPEGSVSTLKIQRTQQEDSAVYLCASSLGALSTGELFFGEGSRLTVL.

This clonotype occurred a few times. The V and J genes are TRBV7-2 and TRBJ1-1; D is unresolved. Germline V lookup: CDR1 SGHTA, CDR2 FQGNSA. Trimming pared 5 bases from V and 8 bases from J, leaving 9 bases between. The CDR3 has 11 amino acids. CDR3 coding DNA: TGTGCCAGCAGCCCACTACCCGAAGCTTTCTTT. This gives the protein CASSPLPEAFF.

CDR3 protein: CASSLARGAFF. The CDR3 nucleotides read TGTGCCAGCAGCTTAGCTAGAGGGGCTTTCTTT. V usage is TRBV7-9 and J usage is TRBJ1-1; D is unresolved. The CDR3 runs 11 residues. The V end lost 0 bases, the J end lost 11 bases, and 7 bases lay between the germline ends. Germline V gene lookup returns CDR1 SEHNR and CDR2 FQNEAQ (reference sequence).

The chain couples TRBV6-5 to TRBJ1-2, with 7 bases aligning to TRBD1. The CDR3 sequence is 16 residues long. Germline lookup yields CDR1 MNHEY and CDR2 SVGAGI. The V and J ends lost 2 bases and 3 bases, in that order; junction bases with no gene match: 9. CDR3 DNA sequence: TGTGCCAGCAGTTACGCCTCACGGGGGACAGACTATGGCTACACCTTC. Translation: CASSYASRGTDYGYTF.

This chain connects TRBV3-1 to TRBJ2-1; D perhaps matches TRBD2 (5 bases). This CDR3 contains 13 residues. V was cut by 1 base and J by 8 bases, with 9 bases left in between. The germline gives CDR1 LGHDT, CDR2 YNNKEL (reference sequence). The CDR3 DNA is TGTGCCAGCAGCCAAGGCCAGCGGCATGAGCAGTTCTTC. Encoded protein: CASSQGQRHEQFF.

This clonotype was seen ten or more times. V is TRBV7-9 and J is TRBJ1-1; D ambiguous. V dropped 8 bases and J dropped 4 bases, with 11 bases sitting between them. This CDR3 has 12 residues. The germline V gene encodes CDR1 SEHNR and CDR2 FQNEAQ (reference sequence). Here the CDR3 DNA reads TGTGCCAGCGGCAGAGGTGGCACTGAAGCTTTCTTT. Its translation: CASGRGGTEAFF.

In its sample, this clonotype was seen many times. V usage is TRBV7-2 and J usage is TRBJ1-1; D remains ambiguous. Germline values: CDR1 SGHTA, CDR2 FQGNSA. This CDR3 is 13 amino acids long. Trimming removed 2 bases at V and 0 bases at J, with 4 bases between. Written as DNA, the CDR3 is TGTGCCAGCAGCTTATACTTGAACACTGAAGCTTTCTTT. This encodes CASSLYLNTEAFF.

This clonotype was found many times. The chain has TRBV7-6 and TRBJ2-2, with no clear D. CDR1 and CDR2 (germline): SGHVS, FNYEAQ. V was clipped by 5 bases and J by 0 bases, with 7 bases between them. The CDR3 is 14 amino acids. The DNA of the CDR3 is TGTGCCAGCAGCCCTATGGCGAACACCGGGGAGCTGTTTTTT. Translation: CASSPMANTGELFF.